Below, 11 T cell receptor beta chains from the same sample are listed, as sequenced in a study of CD8 T cells in ankylosing spondylitis. Overall study results and limits: About 8 highly homologous variants made up a TCR beta motif, and this motif appeared characteristic of ankylosing spondylitis blood.

MiXCR was run by TCRdb on the 5' RACE reads, yielding one entry per CDR3 protein. The sample has around 140,000 distinct CDR3 sequences, more than 15% seen once. These receptors are not linked to any known antigen. The material sequenced was blood, either unsorted or a sorted T cell fraction (not recorded which). The receptors derive from a male donor with ankylosing spondylitis.

This clonotype was recorded a few times. The chain recombines TRBV7-8 with TRBJ2-7; 12 bases are shared with TRBD2. The V segment lost 4 bases and the J segment 10 bases; nucleotides outside the gene matches: 8. Germline assignment: CDR1 SGHVS and CDR2 FQNEAQ. The length of the CDR3 is 14 residues. In nucleotides, the CDR3 is TGTGCCAGCAGCTCCGGACTAGCGGGGTCTCCTCAGTACTTC. It encodes CASSSGLAGSPQYF.

Ten or more counts support this clonotype. V is TRBV9 and J is TRBJ2-7; a possible D gene is TRBD1 (6 bases). Germline V gives CDR1 SGDLS, CDR2 YYNGEE. Trimming pared 4 bases from V and 0 bases from J, leaving 11 bases between. The CDR3 consists of 14 residues. The CDR3 region is CASSPPDSSYEQYF. The CDR3, as DNA: TGTGCCAGCAGCCCCCCGGACAGCTCCTACGAGCAGTACTTC.

The gene calls are TRBV5-6 and TRBJ2-1; D is possibly TRBD1 or TRBD2 (5 bases each). Germline CDR1 and CDR2: SGHDT and YYEEEE. The CDR3 sequence is 12 residues long. V shed 4 bases and J shed 15 bases, with 17 bases lying between them. The CDR3, as DNA: TGTGCCAGCAGCCCCGGGACCATGGAGGCGTTCTTC. Translation gives CASSPGTMEAFF.

The chain joins TRBV6-1 to TRBJ2-2, with TRBD2 as a possible D gene (5 bases). From germline, CDR1 is MNHNS and CDR2 SASEGT. Trimming took 6 bases from V and 4 from J, leaving 15 bases between them. The CDR3 spans 15 residues. CDR3 in DNA: TGTGCCAGCAGCACGGACCCGGCGGGCACCGGGGAGCTGTTTTTT. Translation gives CASSTDPAGTGELFF.

The chain recombines TRBV28 with TRBJ2-5, with 10 bases that match TRBD2. This CDR3 spans 15 amino acids. The germline V gene encodes CDR1 MDHEN and CDR2 SYDVKM. The J segment lost 1 base and the V segment lost 5 bases, leaving 4 bases of the junction unmatched. The CDR3 reads CASSRLAGVQETQYF. In DNA, the CDR3 is TGTGCCAGCAGTCGTCTAGCGGGAGTCCAAGAGACCCAGTACTTC.

In this sample, this clonotype turned up many times. This rearrangement joins TRBV28 to TRBJ2-3, with 11 nucleotides matching TRBD2. V dropped 5 bases and J dropped 6; count of bases not matched to a gene: 7. The CDR3 consists of 15 residues. Germline V gives CDR1 MDHEN, CDR2 SYDVKM. For the CDR3, the DNA is TGTGCCAGCAGTATTCTAGCGGGGGGAGATGATACGCAGTATTTT. Translating it yields CASSILAGGDDTQYF.

The rearrangement links TRBV5-1 to TRBJ2-3, with TRBD1 matching 10 bases. The germline V gene encodes CDR1 SGHRS and CDR2 YFSETQ. The V gene end was trimmed by 4 bases and the J gene end by 1 base; junction bases not matched to a gene: 6. CDR3 length: 16 amino acids. CDR3 amino acids: CASSNRDRGRTDTQYF. The DNA for the CDR3 is TGCGCCAGCAGCAACCGGGACAGGGGACGCACAGATACGCAGTATTTT.

This clonotype has more than one count but fewer than ten. This chain links TRBV20-1 with TRBJ2-1, with D possibly TRBD2 on 6 matching bases. The CDR3 is 12 amino acids. Germline V CDR1 and CDR2: DFQATT, SNEGSKA (reference sequence). Trimming removed 6 bases at V and 8 bases at J, with 14 bases between. The CDR3 DNA is TGCAGTGCCCGGGGACTTTCGCATGAGCAGTTCTTC. Encoded protein: CSARGLSHEQFF.

CDR3 in amino acids: CSVWTGRSSGANVLTF. CDR3 DNA sequence: TGCAGCGTTTGGACAGGGAGAAGCTCTGGGGCCAACGTCCTGACTTTC. The genes are TRBV29-1 and TRBJ2-6; 8 bases match TRBD1. From germline, CDR1 is SQVTM and CDR2 ANQGSEA. The CDR3 runs 16 residues. J lost 0 bases, V lost 5 bases, and 6 bases had no gene match.

This clonotype came up a few times. The CDR3 loop is CATGTSGSYEQYF. As DNA, the CDR3 is TGTGCCACAGGGACTAGCGGGAGCTACGAGCAGTACTTC. J is TRBJ2-7 and V is TRBV28; 14 bases map to TRBD2. Trimming cost V 10 bases and J 3 bases; bases outside gene matches: 2. The CDR3 has 13 residues. Germline V gene sequence: CDR1 MDHEN, CDR2 SYDVKM.

The chain uses TRBV9 and TRBJ2-2; D may be TRBD2 (6 bases). This CDR3 is 16 amino acids long. Germline values: CDR1 SGDLS, CDR2 YYNGEE. V was clipped by 3 bases and J by 0 bases, with 12 bases between them. The CDR3 DNA reads as TGTGCCAGCAGCGAGACGGGACTTACGAACACCGGGGAGCTGTTTTTT. Translation: CASSETGLTNTGELFF. Full variable domain (missing parts from reference TRBV9 and TRBJ2-2): DSGVTQTPKHLITATGQRVTLRCSPRSGDLSVYWYQQSLDQGLQFLIQYYNGEERAKGNILERFSAQQFPDLHSELNLSSLELGDSALYFCASSETGLTNTGELFFGEGSRLTVL.